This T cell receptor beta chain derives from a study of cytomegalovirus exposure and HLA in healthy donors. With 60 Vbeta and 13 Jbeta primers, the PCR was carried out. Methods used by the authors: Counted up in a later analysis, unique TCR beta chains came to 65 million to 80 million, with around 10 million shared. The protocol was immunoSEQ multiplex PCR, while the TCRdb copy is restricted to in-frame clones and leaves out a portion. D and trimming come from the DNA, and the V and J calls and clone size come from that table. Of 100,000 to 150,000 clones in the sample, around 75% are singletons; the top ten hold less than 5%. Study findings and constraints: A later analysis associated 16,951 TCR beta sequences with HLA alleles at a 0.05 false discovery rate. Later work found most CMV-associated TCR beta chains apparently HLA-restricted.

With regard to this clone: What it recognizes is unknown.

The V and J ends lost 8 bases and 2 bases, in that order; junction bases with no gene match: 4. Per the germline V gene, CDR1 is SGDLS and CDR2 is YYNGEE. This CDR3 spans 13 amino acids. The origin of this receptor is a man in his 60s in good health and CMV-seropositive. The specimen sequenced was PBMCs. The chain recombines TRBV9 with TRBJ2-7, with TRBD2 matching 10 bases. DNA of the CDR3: TGTGCCAGTGGGACTAGCGCACCCTACGAGCAGTACTTC. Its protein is CASGTSAPYEQYF. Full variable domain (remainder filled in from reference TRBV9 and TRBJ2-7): DSGVTQTPKHLITATGQRVTLRCSPRSGDLSVYWYQQSLDQGLQFLIQYYNGEERAKGNILERFSAQQFPDLHSELNLSSLELGDSALYFCASGTSAPYEQYFGPGTRLTVT.